Below, 6 T cell receptor beta chains from the same sample are listed, as sequenced in a study of blood T cells in healthy people across ages. The authors ran a second PCR of about 6 to 11 cycles using a sample-barcoded 5' primer and a J-beta primer mix. One entry per CDR3 protein, called by TCRdb with MiXCR from the 5' RACE reads. This sample has 1.5 million to 2 million distinct CDR3 sequences, with roughly 52% found just once. Sample: blood. The receptors come from a woman between 40 and 55 years old in good health.

This clonotype was recorded once. This chain uses TRBV5-1 with TRBJ2-5; TRBD2 agrees at 9 bases. The ends lost 6 bases at V and 5 bases at J; junction bases unmatched: 11. CDR1 and CDR2 from the germline V gene are SGHRS and YFSETQ. The CDR3 length is 15 residues. CDR3 in amino acids: CASTGTSGGPETQYF. The CDR3 DNA is TGCGCCAGCACCGGTACCAGCGGGGGGCCGGAGACCCAGTACTTC.

J is TRBJ2-3 and V is TRBV2; D may correspond to TRBD1 or TRBD2 (6 bases each). Trimming pared 7 bases from V and 3 bases from J, leaving 11 bases between. Germline loops: CDR1 SNHLY, CDR2 FYNNEI. The CDR3 sequence is 13 residues long. CDR3 loop: CASNGGPTDTQYF. The CDR3 nucleotides read TGTGCCAGCAATGGGGGGCCGACAGATACGCAGTATTTT.

This clonotype was seen once. The rearrangement links TRBV7-9 to TRBJ2-1; tentative D call: TRBD1 (5 bases). The V and J ends lost 5 bases and 6 bases respectively, with 23 bases between them. CDR3 length: 17 residues. CDR1 is SEHNR, CDR2 FQNEAQ, per germline (reference sequence). CDR3 bases: TGTGCCAGCAGCCACATACCCTCAGGGATTCGCCCCAATGAGCAGTTCTTC. It yields the protein CASSHIPSGIRPNEQFF.

CDR3 sequence reads: CASSQTTENYGYTF. In nucleotides, the CDR3 is TGCGCCAGCAGCCAGACGACCGAGAACTATGGCTACACCTTC. The genes are TRBV4-3 and TRBJ1-2; D uncertain. The CDR3 totals 14 residues. CDR1 is LGHNA and CDR2 is YSLEER in the germline V gene. Trimming took 3 bases from V and 2 from J, leaving 10 bases between them.

The gene calls are TRBV29-1 and TRBJ2-7; 7 bases agree with TRBD1. Trimming took 2 bases from V and 2 from J; bases not matched to a gene: 9. The CDR3 extends over 15 amino acids. CDR1 is SQVTM and CDR2 is ANQGSEA in the germline V gene. The CDR3 is CSVEKGDRDTYEQYF. The CDR3 region has the DNA TGCAGCGTTGAAAAGGGAGACAGGGACACCTACGAGCAGTACTTC.

The rearrangement joins TRBV27 to TRBJ2-7, with D maybe TRBD2 (6 bases). The J call may be faulty, since TRBJ2-5 better matches the DNA end. Per germline, CDR1 MNHEY and CDR2 SMNVEV (reference sequence). This CDR3 contains 14 residues. CDR3 sequence reads: CASRTGTQKETQYF. Written as DNA, the CDR3 is TGTGCCAGCAGAACCGGGACTCAAAAAGAGACCCAGTACTTC.